The 7 T cell receptor beta chains reported below all come from one sample, sequenced in a study of CD8 T cells in Susac syndrome. When the RNA was reverse transcribed, random hexamers were used with an input of roughly 0.45 to 1 ug. TCRdb itself ran the immunoSEQ multiplex PCR reads through MiXCR, one entry per CDR3 protein. This table holds around 200,000 distinct CDR3 sequences, over 90% found once. The specimen was CD4+ T cells from PBMCs. These TCRs come from a human donor with Susac syndrome.

The rearrangement uses TRBV2 and TRBJ2-7, with TRBD2 as a possible D gene (6 bases). V was cut by 1 base and J by 5 bases, with 15 bases left in between. Germline loops: CDR1 SNHLY, CDR2 FYNNEI. There are 15 residues in the CDR3. The CDR3 nucleotides are TGTGCCAGCAGTGAAGGTGGAGGGTCGGTTCACGAGCAGTACTTC. Protein sequence: CASSEGGGSVHEQYF. Combining the CDR3 with reference TRBV2 and TRBJ2-7 gives the whole variable domain EPEVTQTPSHQVTQMGQEVILRCVPISNHLYFYWYRQILGQKVEFLVSFYNNEISEKSEIFDDQFSVERPDGSNFTLKIRSTKLEDSAMYFCASSEGGGSVHEQYFGPGTRLTVT.

V gene TRBV2 combines with J gene TRBJ1-2; 7 bases are shared with TRBD1. V dropped 11 bases and J dropped 2; count of bases not matched to a gene: 17. Germline V gene lookup returns CDR1 SNHLY and CDR2 FYNNEI. The CDR3 is 16 amino acids. This CDR3 reads CAALTGLGRGNYGYTF. The CDR3 DNA reads as TGTGCCGCTTTGACAGGGTTGGGCAGGGGGAACTATGGCTACACCTTC. Looking up the rest from reference TRBV2 and TRBJ1-2 gives the full variable domain: EPEVTQTPSHQVTQMGQEVILRCVPISNHLYFYWYRQILGQKVEFLVSFYNNEISEKSEIFDDQFSVERPDGSNFTLKIRSTKLEDSAMYFCAALTGLGRGNYGYTFGSGTRLTVV.

Written as DNA, the CDR3 is TGTGCCAGCAGCTACCGACTAGCGGGAGATATCAATGAGCAGTTCTTC. Translating it yields CASSYRLAGDINEQFF. The V and J genes are TRBV7-2 and TRBJ2-1, with 12 bases lining up with TRBD2. V was pared by 4 bases and J by 6 bases, with 7 bases of the junction left unmatched. Looked up from germline, CDR1 is SGHTA and CDR2 is FQGNSA. This CDR3 contains 16 residues.

The V and J genes are TRBV30 and TRBJ2-5; possibly TRBD2 for D (5 bases). The CDR3 extends over 12 amino acids. Germline CDR1 is GTSNPN and CDR2 is SVGIG (reference sequence). Between the trimmed V and J ends, which lost 4 bases and 5 bases, there was a span of 11 bases. CDR3 residues: CAWTKTGETQYF. In nucleotides, the CDR3 is TGTGCCTGGACTAAAACGGGGGAGACCCAGTACTTC.

The J gene is TRBJ2-7, the V gene TRBV20-1; the D gene could be TRBD1 or TRBD2 (5 bases each). CDR1 and CDR2 from the germline V gene are DFQATT and SNEGSKA (reference sequence). V was clipped by 3 bases and J by 7 bases, with 16 bases between them. The CDR3 covers 13 residues. The CDR3 here is CSASRDPVVEQYF. CDR3 sequence (DNA): TGCAGTGCTAGCCGGGACCCAGTTGTAGAGCAGTACTTC.

The chain combines TRBV28 with TRBJ1-1, with 7 positions matching TRBD1. The trim removed 5 bases at V and 3 bases at J, leaving 9 bases unmatched. The CDR3 has 15 residues. Germline V gene sequence: CDR1 MDHEN, CDR2 SYDVKM. The CDR3: CASSPPSGGDTEAFF. Written as DNA, the CDR3 is TGTGCCAGCAGTCCACCTTCAGGGGGGGACACTGAAGCTTTCTTT.

This clonotype appeared a single time. The chain has TRBV29-1 and TRBJ1-2; maybe TRBD1 (5 bases). Germline assignment: CDR1 SQVTM and CDR2 ANQGSEA. V lost 0 bases and J 4 bases, leaving 12 bases between the germline ends. The CDR3 contains 14 residues. CDR3 nucleotide sequence: TGCAGCGTTGAAGAAGAGGGACGCCCCTATGGCTACACCTTC. This encodes CSVEEEGRPYGYTF.